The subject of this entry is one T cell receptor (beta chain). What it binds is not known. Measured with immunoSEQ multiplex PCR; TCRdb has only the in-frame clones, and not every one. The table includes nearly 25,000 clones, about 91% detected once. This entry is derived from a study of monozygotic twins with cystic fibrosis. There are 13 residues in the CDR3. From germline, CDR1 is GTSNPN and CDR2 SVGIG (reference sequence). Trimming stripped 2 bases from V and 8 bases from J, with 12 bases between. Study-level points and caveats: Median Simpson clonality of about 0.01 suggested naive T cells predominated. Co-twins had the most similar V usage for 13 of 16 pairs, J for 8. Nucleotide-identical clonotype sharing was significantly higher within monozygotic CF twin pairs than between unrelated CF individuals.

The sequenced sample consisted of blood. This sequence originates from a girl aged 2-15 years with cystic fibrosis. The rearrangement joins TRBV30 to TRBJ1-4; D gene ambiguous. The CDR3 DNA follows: TGTGCCTGGAGTCAAGGCAGCCGGGAAAAACTGTTTTTT. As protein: CAWSQGSREKLFF. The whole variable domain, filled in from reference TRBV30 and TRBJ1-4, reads SQTIHQWPATLVQPVGSPLSLECTVEGTSNPNLYWYRQAAGRGLQLLFYSVGIGQISSEVPQNLSASRPQDRQFILSSKKLLLSDSGFYLCAWSQGSREKLFFGSGTQLSVL.